This TCR beta chain was sequenced for a study of T-cell reconstitution after alpha-beta-depleted transplantation in children. Whole-study results and caveats: The study reportedly traced alpha-beta T cells about two months after transplant to several hundred expanded graft clones. Recipient T cells and thymic progenitors that survived gave rise to the high TCRbeta diversity observed at day 60 in some patients.

Construction of the TCRbeta library involved unique molecular identifiers. A single record per CDR3 protein comes from TCRdb applying MiXCR to the PCR reads. The table lists 700,000 to 950,000 distinct CDR3 sequences, approximately 15% of them singletons. CDR1 is SGHRS, CDR2 YFSETQ, per germline. This CDR3 comprises 15 residues. Trimming pared 0 bases from V and 4 bases from J, leaving 10 bases between. Comment on this clonotype: As yet, its antigen is unknown.

The material was PBMCs, mostly from graft donor cells, obtained 360 days after TCRalphabeta/CD19-depleted stem cell transplant. The source of this sequence is a male patient younger than 18 who had a stem cell transplant for acute lymphoblastic leukemia, so the T cells may come from the graft donor. The rearrangement uses TRBV5-1 and TRBJ2-2, with a possible D match to TRBD1 (6 bases). This CDR3 is CASSLGDTFTGELFF. DNA for the CDR3: TGCGCCAGCAGCTTGGGGGACACCTTCACCGGGGAGCTGTTTTTT.